Sequencing of this T cell receptor beta chain was carried out in a study of blood T cells in healthy people across ages (dated by TCRdb to between 2014 and 2017). Study-wide context: Template switching captured roughly one uniquely barcoded TCR beta cDNA molecule per two T cells in model experiments. To track age-related changes in TCR beta repertoire diversity, the study relied on deep sequencing normalized with unique cDNA molecular identifiers. The donors were divided into four age groups: young (average around 15 years), middle-aged (approximately 42), aged (62) and long-lived (about 79). To avoid experimental bias, donors of different ages were spread randomly across the sequencing lanes. Using the same blood draw, the study looked at two additional independent replicas of 1 million unique cDNA reads for two donors, one aged 18 to 30 and the other aged 80 or older. General study outcomes and caveats: Observed TCR beta diversity correlated strongly with the percentage of naive T cells measured by flow cytometry. Total diversity estimates from one million sequenced T cells were considered lower bounds and underestimates. Observed TCR beta diversity per million T cells fell roughly linearly with age, and a significant reduction was already apparent by age around 39. The long-lived group showed more naive CD4+ T cells, fewer expanded clones and increased TCR diversity than the aged group, suggesting age selection. Because the CMV infection status of the donors was unknown, age-related changes in expanded clonotypes may potentially have been confounded. Since profiling was done on bulk unsorted PBMCs, naive and antigen-experienced compartments could not be conclusively compared.

The roughly 42 donors, aged about 6 to 90 years, were systemically healthy Caucasian individuals from Russia. Each donor gave roughly 9 milliliters of peripheral blood, drawn into EDTA-treated Vacutainer tubes. Ficoll-Paque density-gradient centrifugation was used to isolate PBMCs, with at least 7 million per sample. Trizol reagent was used to extract total RNA from PBMCs, with at least 6 micrograms per sample. The percentages of naive CD45RAhigh/CD27high T cells were determined by flow cytometry on a PBMC aliquot from every donor. Library preparation employed 5' RACE. Sequencing used an Illumina HiSeq 2500. A second roughly 6 to 12 cycle PCR used a sample-barcoded 5' primer and a J-beta primer mix. A unique molecular identifier was introduced onto each TCR beta cDNA molecule by a template-switch 5' adaptor carrying 12 random nucleotides. Each sample yielded at least 3 million CDR3-containing paired-end reads. First-strand cDNA was synthesized from all RNA with the Mint cDNA synthesis kit, primed by a TRBC-specific oligonucleotide. Following uracil-DNA glycosylase treatment, all cDNA underwent a first 18-cycle PCR with the universal primers M1SS and BC2_uni_R. On the authors' methods: Normalization of each sample was performed by random selection of 1 million high-quality reads, each carrying a distinct molecular identifier. Instead of being binned into consensus sequences, reads with shared molecular identifiers were discarded. MiTCR, with a Q25 quality threshold and the strictest error-elimination algorithm, was used for CDR3 identification, clonotype clustering and error correction. A nonparametric unseen species model using Euler transformation provided a lower-bound estimate of total TCR beta diversity. The public reads were run again by TCRdb, first through fastp at Q25 and then through MiXCR, and only productive beta chains were kept. Here each entry gathers all rows of one CDR3 protein and keeps the most common genes and DNA. The V and J calls, along with clone size, are taken from TCRdb and not from the paper's own processing. This sample is represented by 600,000 to 800,000 distinct CDR3 sequences; approximately 52% of them were singletons. The ten largest clones capture about 13% of the sample.

Taken from the germline V gene, the CDR1 and CDR2 loops are SGDLS and YYNGEE. Spanning cysteine to phenylalanine, the CDR3 consists of 13 amino acids. CDR3 DNA only is kept here, 39 bases in frame from base 1. V is shortened by 4 bases, J by 12 bases, and the region joining them spans 20 bases. For this clonotype: This receptor's antigen is unknown. No base quality information exists; no much larger clone differs at one position.

Sample: blood. The receptor was isolated from an elderly woman in good health. The chain is made from TRBV9 and TRBJ2-7; the D gene is possibly TRBD2, with 5 bases matching. CDR3 reads: CASSPNPDRRAYF. The DNA sequence follows: TGTGCCAGCAGCCCCAACCCTGACCGGCGGGCGTACTTC.